This entry lists 8 T cell receptor beta chains sequenced from one sample in a study of T-cell memory formation after mild COVID-19. TCRdb re-called the 5' RACE reads through MiXCR, storing one row per CDR3 protein. The sample includes 190,000 or so distinct CDR3 sequences, around 26% seen only once; the top ten take about an eighth. The specimen sequenced was PBMCs or a T cell subset sorted from them (not recorded which). Receptor source: an adult woman who had mild COVID-19 (a few samples of this study predate the infection). Cell type and time point are not known.

The J gene is TRBJ1-1, the V gene TRBV20-1; D is uncertain. Trimming took off 2 bases at V and 6 bases at J, with 7 bases between the two ends. This CDR3 has 11 residues. CDR1 and CDR2 (germline): DFQATT, SNEGSKA (reference sequence). As DNA, the CDR3 is TGCAGTGCTAGACTGCACCCTGAAGCTTTCTTT. It yields the protein CSARLHPEAFF.

This clonotype has more than one count but fewer than ten. This chain joins TRBV30 and TRBJ2-7, with 10 nucleotides matching TRBD1. Trimming removed 1 base from V and 3 bases from J; junction bases left unmatched: 15. CDR1 is GTSNPN and CDR2 is SVGIG in the germline V gene (reference sequence). The CDR3 runs to 18 residues. The CDR3 DNA sequence: TGTGCCTGGAGTGCCATCCGGGACAGGGGCCCGTTGCACTACGAGCAGTACTTC. Translated, it gives CAWSAIRDRGPLHYEQYF.

Many counts were recorded for this clonotype. This sequence joins TRBV5-1 and TRBJ2-7, with 8 bases fitting TRBD1. Germline V gene data show CDR1 as SGHRS and CDR2 as YFSETQ. Trimming at V came to 0 bases and at J to 9 bases, leaving 8 bases not matched to a gene. This CDR3 comprises 14 residues. CDR3 sequence reads: CASSLEDRALRQYF. CDR3 sequence (DNA): TGCGCCAGCAGCTTGGAGGACAGGGCCTTGCGGCAGTACTTC.

The J gene is TRBJ2-7, the V gene TRBV19; 12 bases match TRBD2. This CDR3 contains 16 residues. Germline CDR1 LNHDA, CDR2 SQIVND (reference sequence). Unmatched junction bases numbered 11, after V lost 7 bases and J lost 4 bases. This CDR3 reads CASTRPSTSGGYEQYF. Here the CDR3 DNA reads TGTGCCAGTACCAGACCTTCGACTAGCGGGGGATACGAGCAGTACTTC.

The chain carries TRBV11-3 and TRBJ2-1, with 7 bases identical to TRBD1. The germline V gene encodes CDR1 SGHNT and CDR2 YENEEA. The CDR3 covers 15 residues. V shed 4 bases, J shed 8 bases, and the junction held 11 bases outside the gene matches. CDR3 sequence (DNA): TGTGCCAGCAGCTACCAGACAGGGTCCAGGGATGAGCAGTTCTTC. Translated: CASSYQTGSRDEQFF. Full variable domain (missing parts from reference TRBV11-3 and TRBJ2-1): EAGVVQSPRYKIIEKKQPVAFWCNPISGHNTLYWYLQNLGQGPELLIRYENEEAVDDSQLPKDRFSAERLKGVDSTLKIQPAELGDSAVYLCASSYQTGSRDEQFFGPGTRLTVL.

This clonotype was counted between two and nine times. This chain links TRBV7-2 with TRBJ2-1; the D gene could be TRBD1 or TRBD2 (5 bases each). CDR3 length: 17 residues. Germline V gene sequence: CDR1 SGHTA, CDR2 FQGNSA. V lost 1 base, J lost 0 bases, and 13 bases lay in between. In DNA, the CDR3 is TGTGCCAGCAGCTTAGAAACGGCAGGGAGCTCCTACAATGAGCAGTTCTTC. Its translation: CASSLETAGSSYNEQFF.

In DNA, the CDR3 is TGTGCCAGCAGCTTCCACCCTACAGGGGGCGCAAAGGATGGCTACACCTTC. It codes for CASSFHPTGGAKDGYTF. V gene TRBV5-5 combines with J gene TRBJ1-2; TRBD1 matches at 9 bases. The CDR3 is 17 amino acids. V shed 2 bases and J 6 bases; nucleotides not matched to a gene: 14. Germline V gene lookup returns CDR1 SGHKS and CDR2 YYEKEE (reference sequence).

The chain recombines TRBV6-1 with TRBJ1-5, with 10 bases identical to TRBD1. Losses at the gene ends were 4 bases for V and 7 bases for J; bases not matched to a gene: 10. Germline CDR1 and CDR2: MNHNS and SASEGT. There are 16 residues in the CDR3. The CDR3: CASSARTGGGGQPQHF. The CDR3 DNA sequence: TGTGCCAGCAGTGCTAGGACAGGGGGAGGTGGGCAGCCCCAGCATTTT.